This TCR beta chain was identified in a study of T cells in Graves' hyperthyroidism and ophthalmopathy. Authors of the study amplified TCR beta CDR3 regions from RNA transcripts. With the HTBI primer set, the TCR CDR3 went through a first round of RT-PCR. TCRdb reanalysed the multiplex PCR reads using MiXCR and keeps one entry per CDR3 protein. The data contain around 700,000 distinct CDR3 sequences, 35% of them singletons. This CDR3 has 14 residues. The germline V gene encodes CDR1 SGHRS and CDR2 YFSETQ. Overall study results and limits: Blood samples included most of the expanded thyroid clonotypes exceeding 0.001.

A remark on this clonotype: No antigen is known for it. At one boundary the junction diverges from the germline segment, which might be a read error.

Patients counted as stable if ophthalmopathy did not develop within 18 months. Exclusions: uncontrolled infection, other autoimmune disease, pregnancy, lactation. This sequence was found in a woman aged 40-49 years with Graves' hyperthyroidism. The chain combines TRBV5-1 with TRBJ1-3; no definite D call. Input material: blood. CDR3 nucleotides: TGTGCCAGCAGTTTTAAGGCAGTGGGAAACACCATATATTTT. It encodes CASSFKAVGNTIYF.